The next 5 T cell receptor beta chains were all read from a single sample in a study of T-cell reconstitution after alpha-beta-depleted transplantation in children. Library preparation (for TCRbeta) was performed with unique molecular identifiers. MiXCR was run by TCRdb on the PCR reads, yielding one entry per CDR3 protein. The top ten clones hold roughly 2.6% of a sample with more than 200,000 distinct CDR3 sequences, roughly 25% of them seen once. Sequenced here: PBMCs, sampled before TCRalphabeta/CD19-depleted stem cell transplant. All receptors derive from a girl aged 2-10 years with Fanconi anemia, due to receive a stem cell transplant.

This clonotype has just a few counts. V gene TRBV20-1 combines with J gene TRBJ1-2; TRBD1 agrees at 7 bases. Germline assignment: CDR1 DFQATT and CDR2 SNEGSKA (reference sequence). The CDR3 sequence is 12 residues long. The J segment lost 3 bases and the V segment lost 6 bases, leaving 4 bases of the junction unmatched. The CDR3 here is CSARDSDYGYTF. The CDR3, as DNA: TGCAGTGCAAGGGACAGCGACTATGGCTACACCTTC.

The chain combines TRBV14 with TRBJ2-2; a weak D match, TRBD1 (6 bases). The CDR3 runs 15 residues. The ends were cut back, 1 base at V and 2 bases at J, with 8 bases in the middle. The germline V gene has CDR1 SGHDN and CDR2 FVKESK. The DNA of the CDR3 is TGTGCCAGCAGCCAAGGGACAGTCAACACCGGGGAGCTGTTTTTT. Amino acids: CASSQGTVNTGELFF. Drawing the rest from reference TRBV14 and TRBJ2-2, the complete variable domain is EAGVTQFPSHSVIEKGQTVTLRCDPISGHDNLYWYRRVMGKEIKFLLHFVKESKQDESGMPNNRFLAERTGGTYSTLKVQPAELEDSGVYFCASSQGTVNTGELFFGEGSRLTVL.

The CDR3 region is CAISEFPDRANYEQYF. The CDR3 nucleotides are TGTGCCATCAGTGAGTTTCCGGACAGGGCCAATTACGAGCAGTACTTC. The chain employs TRBV10-3 and TRBJ2-7, with TRBD1 matching 8 bases. Germline lookup yields CDR1 ENHRY and CDR2 SYGVKD. The CDR3 contains 16 residues. V lost 1 base and J lost 4; bases outside the gene matches: 9.

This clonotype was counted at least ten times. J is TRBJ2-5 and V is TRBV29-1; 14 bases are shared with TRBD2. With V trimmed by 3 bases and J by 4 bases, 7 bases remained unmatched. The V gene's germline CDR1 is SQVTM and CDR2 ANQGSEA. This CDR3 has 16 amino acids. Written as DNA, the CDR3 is TGCAGCGTTGACTTCGCCGGACTAGCGGGGGGAGAGACCCAGTACTTC. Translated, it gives CSVDFAGLAGGETQYF.

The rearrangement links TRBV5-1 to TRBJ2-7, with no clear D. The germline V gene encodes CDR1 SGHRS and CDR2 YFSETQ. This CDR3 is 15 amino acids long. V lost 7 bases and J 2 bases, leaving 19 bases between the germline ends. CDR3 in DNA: TGCGCCAGCTCCGAACCAGGTCAACGGCCCTACGAGCAGTACTTC. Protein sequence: CASSEPGQRPYEQYF.